A selection of T cell receptor beta chains follows, all from one sample in a study of molecular identifiers for immune sequencing clone quantification. TCRdb passed the PCR reads through MiXCR, listing each CDR3 protein once. Of around 470,000 distinct CDR3 sequences in the sample, about a fifth were seen once. Sequenced material: naive CD8+ T cells from blood, with Jurkat cell RNA spiked in. These receptors all stem from a human donor in good health. Some libraries in this study had Jurkat cell RNA spiked in. Both conserved end residues are part of each CDR3. A D gene is named only where the DNA matches it firmly. Clone size is not always given. Where it is, it says once, few, many or a class for expanded clones.

CDR3aa: CASSYWSSGNTIYF
CDR3nt: TGTGCCAGCAGTTATTGGAGCTCTGGAAACACCATATATTTT
abundance: .
d_gene: .
v_gene: TRBV6-2/TRBV6-3
j_gene: TRBJ1-3

CDR3aa: CASSPIGRGYEQYF
CDR3nt: TGTGCCAGCAGCCCCATCGGCAGGGGTTACGAGCAGTACTTC
abundance: many
d_gene: .
v_gene: TRBV7-2
j_gene: TRBJ2-7

CDR3aa: CASSDWTGQQFAQYF
CDR3nt: TGTGCCAGCAGTGATTGGACAGGCCAGCAGTTTGCCCAGTACTTC
abundance: many
d_gene: TRBD1
v_gene: TRBV2
j_gene: TRBJ2-5

CDR3aa: CASGRWTGPGYEQYF
CDR3nt: TGTGCCAGCGGCCGCTGGACAGGCCCTGGATACGAGCAGTACTTC
abundance: .
d_gene: TRBD1
v_gene: TRBV5-6
j_gene: TRBJ2-7

CDR3aa: CASSPYRSGGRAKNIQYF
CDR3nt: TGTGCCAGCAGTCCTTACCGGTCCGGTGGTCGGGCCAAAAACATTCAGTACTTC
abundance: many
d_gene: .
v_gene: TRBV28
j_gene: TRBJ2-4

CDR3aa: CASSTGGAYNEQFF
CDR3nt: TGTGCCAGTAGTACTGGCGGTGCTTACAATGAGCAGTTCTTC
abundance: few
d_gene: .
v_gene: TRBV19
j_gene: TRBJ2-1

CDR3aa: CASTADRDNQPQHF
CDR3nt: TGTGCCAGCACTGCGGACAGGGATAATCAGCCCCAGCATTTT
abundance: many
d_gene: TRBD1
v_gene: TRBV12-3/TRBV12-4
j_gene: TRBJ1-5

CDR3aa: CASGQVSGAKYEQYF
CDR3nt: TGCGCCAGCGGCCAAGTTTCTGGGGCTAAATACGAGCAGTACTTC
abundance: .
d_gene: .
v_gene: TRBV4-3
j_gene: TRBJ2-7

CDR3aa: CASSPDRGLALNTEAFF
CDR3nt: TGTGCCAGCAGCCCAGACAGGGGGCTGGCCCTGAACACTGAAGCTTTCTTT
abundance: many
d_gene: TRBD1
v_gene: TRBV28
j_gene: TRBJ1-1

CDR3aa: CASSVESSPVYPQHF
CDR3nt: TGTGCCAGCAGCGTAGAGTCCTCCCCCGTCTACCCCCAGCATTTT
abundance: many
d_gene: .
v_gene: TRBV9
j_gene: TRBJ1-5

CDR3aa: CAPTYSDRGTEAFF
CDR3nt: TGTGCCCCAACGTACTCGGACAGGGGCACTGAAGCTTTCTTT
abundance: .
d_gene: TRBD1
v_gene: TRBV24-1
j_gene: TRBJ1-1

CDR3aa: CASSDPNRGRSYNEQFF
CDR3nt: TGTGCCAGCAGTGATCCGAACCGGGGACGCTCCTACAATGAGCAGTTCTTC
abundance: few
d_gene: .
v_gene: TRBV2
j_gene: TRBJ2-1

CDR3aa: CASSDGTAQETQYF
CDR3nt: TGTGCCAGCAGCGACGGGACTGCACAAGAGACCCAGTACTTC
abundance: .
d_gene: .
v_gene: TRBV12-3/TRBV12-4
j_gene: TRBJ2-5

CDR3aa: CASSVSGASGNTIYF
CDR3nt: TGTGCCAGCAGCGTCTCAGGGGCCTCTGGAAACACCATATATTTT
abundance: few
d_gene: .
v_gene: TRBV9
j_gene: TRBJ1-3

CDR3aa: CSASVLVTDTQYF
CDR3nt: TGCAGTGCTAGTGTTCTAGTGACAGATACGCAGTATTTT
abundance: many
d_gene: .
v_gene: TRBV20-1
j_gene: TRBJ2-3

CDR3aa: CASSQVLGGGMNTGELFF
CDR3nt: TGTGCCAGCAGCCAGGTCTTGGGCGGGGGAATGAACACCGGGGAGCTGTTTTTT
abundance: .
d_gene: TRBD2
v_gene: TRBV7-9
j_gene: TRBJ2-2

CDR3aa: CASSYKGAAEAFF
CDR3nt: TGTGCCAGCAGTTACAAAGGGGCAGCTGAAGCTTTCTTT
abundance: .
d_gene: .
v_gene: TRBV6-2/TRBV6-3
j_gene: TRBJ1-1

CDR3aa: CASSYSGLPDTQYF
CDR3nt: TGTGCCAGCAGCTACTCAGGGCTTCCAGATACGCAGTATTTT
abundance: .
d_gene: .
v_gene: TRBV6-5
j_gene: TRBJ2-3